These T cell receptor beta chains were read from a single sample in a study of blood T cell repertoires in COVID-19. Method: immunoSEQ multiplex PCR; TCRdb's copy keeps in-frame clones and lacks some. The data contain roughly 170,000 clones, less than 85% of them singletons. Source material: peripheral blood. All receptors come from a woman aged 80 or over with acute or convalescent COVID-19. Both conserved end residues are part of each CDR3. D genes are given only for firm matches.

TRBJ2-2	TRBV5-1	-	CASSLVLVGGYTGELFF
TRBJ2-7	TRBV11-2	TRBD2	CASSAGLAGGYAYEQYF
TRBJ2-7	TRBV6-5	-	CASSYSVGSAYEQYF
TRBJ2-1	TRBV19	TRBD2	CASSIPGLAVNEQFF
TRBJ1-4	TRBV12-5	TRBD1	CASGLVMDRAQKLVFF
TRBJ2-6	TRBV28	-	CASSPSSSGANVLTF
TRBJ2-1	TRBV19	TRBD2	CASTISWEGFLNEQFF
TRBJ2-5	TRBV30	-	CASYLRGKTQYF
TRBJ1-4	TRBV27	TRBD1	CASSPPDRSGEKLFF
TRBJ2-1	TRBV9	TRBD2	CASSPLADSYNEQFF
TRBJ2-7	TRBV4-1	TRBD2	CASRGLAGGRLAYEQYF
TRBJ2-5	TRBV11-3	-	CASSLVSGRGETQYF
TRBJ2-2	TRBV28	TRBD1	CASTSGQGVTGELFF